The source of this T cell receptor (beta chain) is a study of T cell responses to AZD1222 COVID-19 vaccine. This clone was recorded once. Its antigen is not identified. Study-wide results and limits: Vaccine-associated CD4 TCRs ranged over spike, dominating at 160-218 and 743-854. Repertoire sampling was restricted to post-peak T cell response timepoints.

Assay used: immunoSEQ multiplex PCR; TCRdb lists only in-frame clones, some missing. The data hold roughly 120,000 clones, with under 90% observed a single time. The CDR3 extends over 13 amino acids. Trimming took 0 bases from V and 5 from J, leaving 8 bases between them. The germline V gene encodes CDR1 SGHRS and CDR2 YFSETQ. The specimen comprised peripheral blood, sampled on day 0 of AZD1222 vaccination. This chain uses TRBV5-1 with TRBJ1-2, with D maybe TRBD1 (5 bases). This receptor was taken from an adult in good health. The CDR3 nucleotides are TGCGCCAGCAGCTTGGCCCAGGGATATGGCTACACCTTC. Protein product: CASSLAQGYGYTF. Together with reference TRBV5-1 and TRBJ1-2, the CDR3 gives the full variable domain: KAGVTQTPRYLIKTRGQQVTLSCSPISGHRSVSWYQQTPGQGLQFLFEYFSETQRNKGNFPGRFSGRQFSNSRSEMNVSTLELGDSALYLCASSLAQGYGYTFGSGTRLTVV.